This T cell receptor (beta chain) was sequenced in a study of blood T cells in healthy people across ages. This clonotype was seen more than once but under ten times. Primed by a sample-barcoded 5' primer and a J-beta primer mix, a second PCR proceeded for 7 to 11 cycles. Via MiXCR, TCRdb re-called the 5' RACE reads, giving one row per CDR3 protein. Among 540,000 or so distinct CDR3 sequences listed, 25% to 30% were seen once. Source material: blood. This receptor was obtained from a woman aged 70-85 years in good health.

As DNA, the CDR3 is TGCAGTGCCCCAGATACAGATACGCAGTATTTT. Its translation: CSAPDTDTQYF. The gene calls are TRBV20-1 and TRBJ2-3; no definite D call. CDR3 size: 11 residues. Germline V gene lookup returns CDR1 DFQATT and CDR2 SNEGSKA (reference sequence). Trimming removed 6 bases at V and 3 bases at J, with 7 bases between.